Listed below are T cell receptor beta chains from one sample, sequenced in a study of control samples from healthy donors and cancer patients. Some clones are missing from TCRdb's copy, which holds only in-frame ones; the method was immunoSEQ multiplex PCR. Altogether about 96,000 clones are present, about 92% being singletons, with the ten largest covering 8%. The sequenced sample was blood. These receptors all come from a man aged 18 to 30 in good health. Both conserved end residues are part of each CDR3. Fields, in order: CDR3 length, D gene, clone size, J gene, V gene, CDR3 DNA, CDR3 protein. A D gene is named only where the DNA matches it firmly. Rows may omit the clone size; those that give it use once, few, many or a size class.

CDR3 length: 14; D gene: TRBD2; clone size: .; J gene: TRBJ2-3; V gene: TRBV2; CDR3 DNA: TGTGCCAGCAGGGAGCGGGGAGGCACAGATACGCAGTATTTT; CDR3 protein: CASRERGGTDTQYF
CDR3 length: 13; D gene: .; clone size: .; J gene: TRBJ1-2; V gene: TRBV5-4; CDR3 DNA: TGTGCCAGCAGCTGGAGCGGACACCGAGGCTACACCTTC; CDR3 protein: CASSWSGHRGYTF
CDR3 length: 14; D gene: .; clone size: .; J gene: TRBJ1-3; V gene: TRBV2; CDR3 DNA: TGTGCCAGCAGTACACGAGCACCCGGAAACACCATATATTTT; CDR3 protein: CASSTRAPGNTIYF
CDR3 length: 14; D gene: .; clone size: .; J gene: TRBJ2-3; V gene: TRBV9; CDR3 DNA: TGTGCCAGCAGTCCCCGAGGAGCGGGAGATACGCAGTATTTT; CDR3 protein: CASSPRGAGDTQYF
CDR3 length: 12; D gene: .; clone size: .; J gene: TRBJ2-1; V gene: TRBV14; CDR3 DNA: TGTGCCAGCAGCCCCCACCGCTCTGAGCAGTTCTTC; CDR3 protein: CASSPHRSEQFF
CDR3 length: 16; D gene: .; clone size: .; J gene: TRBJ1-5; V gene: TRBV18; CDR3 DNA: TGTGCCAGCTCACCAAAGGAGACACAGGGAAGGGAGCCCCAGCATTTT; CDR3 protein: CASSPKETQGREPQHF
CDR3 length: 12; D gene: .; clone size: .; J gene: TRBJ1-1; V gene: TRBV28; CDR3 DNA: TGTGCCAGCAGTTTTAGTGGCACTGAAGCTTTCTTT; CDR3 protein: CASSFSGTEAFF
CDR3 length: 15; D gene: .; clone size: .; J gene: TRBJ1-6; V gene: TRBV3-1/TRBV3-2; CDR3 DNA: TGTGCCAGCAGCCCGGGGCTCTCCTATAATTCACCCCTCCACTTT; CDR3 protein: CASSPGLSYNSPLHF
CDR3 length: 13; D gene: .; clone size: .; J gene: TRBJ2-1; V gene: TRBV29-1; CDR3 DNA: TGCAGTATGGGGGGGGCCTCCTACAATGAGCAGTTCTTC; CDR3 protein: CSMGGASYNEQFF
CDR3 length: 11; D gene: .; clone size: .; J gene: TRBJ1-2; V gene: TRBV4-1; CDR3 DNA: TGCGCCAGCAGCTCAACCTATGGCTACACCTTC; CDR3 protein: CASSSTYGYTF
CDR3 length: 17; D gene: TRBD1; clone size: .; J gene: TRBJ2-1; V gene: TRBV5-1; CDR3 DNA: TGCGCCAGCAGCTTCCCGGGACAGGGGGCTTCCTACAATGAGCAGTTCTTC; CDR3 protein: CASSFPGQGASYNEQFF
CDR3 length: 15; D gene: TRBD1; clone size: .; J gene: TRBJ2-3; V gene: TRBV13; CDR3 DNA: TGTGCCAGCAGCCACCGGACAGGCATGACAGATACGCAGTATTTT; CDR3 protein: CASSHRTGMTDTQYF
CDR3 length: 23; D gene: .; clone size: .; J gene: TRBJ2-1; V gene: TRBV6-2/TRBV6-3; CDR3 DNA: TGTGCCAGCAGCCAACAGAACAGTTACCTGACCCCTATCCCGGGATCCGGTGGGAATGAGCAGTTCTTC; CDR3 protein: CASSQQNSYLTPIPGSGGNEQFF
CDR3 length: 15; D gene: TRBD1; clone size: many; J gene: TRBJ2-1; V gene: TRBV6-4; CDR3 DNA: TGTGCCAGCAGTGGGCAGGGGGAGTCCTACAATGAGCAGTTCTTC; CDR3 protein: CASSGQGESYNEQFF
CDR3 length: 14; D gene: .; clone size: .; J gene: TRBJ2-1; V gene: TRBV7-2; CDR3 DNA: TGTGCCAGCAGCTTAGTGAGACATAACAATGAGCAGTTCTTC; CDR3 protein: CASSLVRHNNEQFF
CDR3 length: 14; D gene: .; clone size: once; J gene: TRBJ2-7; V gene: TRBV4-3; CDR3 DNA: TGCGCCAGCAGCCAAGACCCCCAGTCGGACGAGCAGTACTTC; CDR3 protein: CASSQDPQSDEQYF
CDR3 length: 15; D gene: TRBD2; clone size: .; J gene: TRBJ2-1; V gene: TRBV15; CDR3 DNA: TGTGCCACCAGCAGAGCGACTAGCGGTAGGAATGAGCAGTTCTTC; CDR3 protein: CATSRATSGRNEQFF
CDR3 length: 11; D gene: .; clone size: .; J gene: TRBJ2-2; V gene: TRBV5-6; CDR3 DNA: TGTGCCAGCAGCTTTCGGGGGGAGCTGTTTTTT; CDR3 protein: CASSFRGELFF
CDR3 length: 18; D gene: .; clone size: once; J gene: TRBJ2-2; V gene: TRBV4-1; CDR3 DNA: TGCGCCAGCAGCCAAGACCCCGCGTCTAATTCGAACACCGGGGAGCTGTTTTTT; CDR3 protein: CASSQDPASNSNTGELFF
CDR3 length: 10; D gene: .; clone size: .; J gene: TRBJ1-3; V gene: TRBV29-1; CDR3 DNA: TGCAGCGTCGAAATGGGACGACTGGAATTT; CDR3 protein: CSVEMGRLEF
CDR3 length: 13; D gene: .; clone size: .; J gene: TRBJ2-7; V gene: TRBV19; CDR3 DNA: TGTGCCAGTAGTGCGTCCCCGGGGGACACGCAGTACTTC; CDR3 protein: CASSASPGDTQYF
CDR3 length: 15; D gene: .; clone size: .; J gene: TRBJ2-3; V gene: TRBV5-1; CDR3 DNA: TGCGCCAGCAGCCCGATGGACGCCTACACAGATACGCAGTATTTT; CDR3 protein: CASSPMDAYTDTQYF
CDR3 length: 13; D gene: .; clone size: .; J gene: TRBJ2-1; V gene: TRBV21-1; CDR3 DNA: TGTGCCAGCAGCCGGGACACCTACAATGAGCAGTTCTTC; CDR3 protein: CASSRDTYNEQFF
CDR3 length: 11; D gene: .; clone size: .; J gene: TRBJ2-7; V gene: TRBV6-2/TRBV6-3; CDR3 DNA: TGTGCCAGCAGTTACCGATACGAGCAGTACTTC; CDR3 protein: CASSYRYEQYF
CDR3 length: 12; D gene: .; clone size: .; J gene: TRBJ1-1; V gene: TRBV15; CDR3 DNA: TGTGCCACCAGCAGGGGAGGTACTGAAGCTTTCTTT; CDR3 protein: CATSRGGTEAFF
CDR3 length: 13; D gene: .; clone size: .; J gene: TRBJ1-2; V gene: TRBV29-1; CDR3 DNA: TGCAGCGTTGGGGGGAGCGGGGGCTATGGCTACACCTTC; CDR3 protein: CSVGGSGGYGYTF
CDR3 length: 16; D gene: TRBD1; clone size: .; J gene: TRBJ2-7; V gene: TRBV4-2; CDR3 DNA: TGTGCCAGCAGCCAAGAACAGGGGGACTTTAAATACGAGCAGTACTTC; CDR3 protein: CASSQEQGDFKYEQYF
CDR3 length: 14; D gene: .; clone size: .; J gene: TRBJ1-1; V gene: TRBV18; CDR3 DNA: TGTGCCAGCTCACCTTCGACAGGGAACACTGAAGCTTTCTTT; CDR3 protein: CASSPSTGNTEAFF
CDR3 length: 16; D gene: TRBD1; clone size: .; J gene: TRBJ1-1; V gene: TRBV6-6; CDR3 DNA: TGTGCCAGCAGCAGGGGACAGGGAAGAAGTGGGACTGAAGCTTTCTTT; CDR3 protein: CASSRGQGRSGTEAFF
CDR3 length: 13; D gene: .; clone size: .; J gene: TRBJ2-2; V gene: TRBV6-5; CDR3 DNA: TGTGCCAGCAGTATCACAGGTTCCGGGGAGCTGTTTTTT; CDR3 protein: CASSITGSGELFF
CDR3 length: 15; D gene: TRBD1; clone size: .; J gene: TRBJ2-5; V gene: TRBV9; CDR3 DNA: TGTGCCAGCAGCGGGCACAGGGGGTACCAAGAGACCCAGTACTTC; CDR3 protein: CASSGHRGYQETQYF
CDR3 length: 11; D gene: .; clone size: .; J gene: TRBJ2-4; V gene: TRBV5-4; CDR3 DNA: TGTGCCAGCAGCTTGATGAACATTCAGTACTTC; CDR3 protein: CASSLMNIQYF
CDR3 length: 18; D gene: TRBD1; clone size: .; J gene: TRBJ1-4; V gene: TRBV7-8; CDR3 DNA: TGTGCCAGCAGCTTCCCGCGGGGACAGGGATCAACTAATGAAAAACTGTTTTTT; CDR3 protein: CASSFPRGQGSTNEKLFF
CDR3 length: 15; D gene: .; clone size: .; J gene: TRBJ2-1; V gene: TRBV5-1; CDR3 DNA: TGCGCCAGCAGCTTGGGTCAGCTAGGCTACAATGAGCAGTTCTTC; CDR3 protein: CASSLGQLGYNEQFF
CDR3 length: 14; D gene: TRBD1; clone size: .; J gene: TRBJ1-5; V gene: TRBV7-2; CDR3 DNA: TGTGCCAGCAGCTTAGGACAGGGCCCCCAGCCCCAGCATTTT; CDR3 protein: CASSLGQGPQPQHF
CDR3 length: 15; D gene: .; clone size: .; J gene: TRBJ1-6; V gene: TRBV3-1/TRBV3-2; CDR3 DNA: TGTGCCAGCAGCCAAGCAGGGGTTCCAAATTCACCCCTCCACTTT; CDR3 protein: CASSQAGVPNSPLHF
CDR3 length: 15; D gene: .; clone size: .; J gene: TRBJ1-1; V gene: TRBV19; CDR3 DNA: TGTGCCAGTAGTCTCCAGGGAAACCTTAACACTGAAGCTTTCTTT; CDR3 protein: CASSLQGNLNTEAFF
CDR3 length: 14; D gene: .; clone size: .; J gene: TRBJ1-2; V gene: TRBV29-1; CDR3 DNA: TGCAGCGTTGAAGGCTCTCAGAAAAACTATGGCTACACCTTC; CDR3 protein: CSVEGSQKNYGYTF
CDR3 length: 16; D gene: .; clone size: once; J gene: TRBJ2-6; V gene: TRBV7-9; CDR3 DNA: TGTGCCAGCAGCCCTCCCGAAGCCTCTGGGGCCAACGTCCTGACTTTC; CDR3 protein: CASSPPEASGANVLTF
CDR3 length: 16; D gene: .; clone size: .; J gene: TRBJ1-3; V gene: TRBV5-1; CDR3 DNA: TGCGCCAGCAGCCCGCGGGACTTACCATCTGGAAACACCATATATTTT; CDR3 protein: CASSPRDLPSGNTIYF
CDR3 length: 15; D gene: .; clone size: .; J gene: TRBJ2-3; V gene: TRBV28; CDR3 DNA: TGTGCCAGCAGTGCCACCGCCGTAACCACTGATACGCAGTATTTT; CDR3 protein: CASSATAVTTDTQYF
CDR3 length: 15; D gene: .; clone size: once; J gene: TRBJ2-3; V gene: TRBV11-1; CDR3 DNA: TGTGCCAGCAGCTTGGCCGGGACTGGTTTTGATCCGCAGTATTTT; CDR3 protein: CASSLAGTGFDPQYF
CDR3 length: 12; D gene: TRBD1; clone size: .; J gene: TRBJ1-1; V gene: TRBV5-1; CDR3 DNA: TGCGCCAGCCACAGGGGTAACACTGAAGCTTTCTTT; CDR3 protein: CASHRGNTEAFF
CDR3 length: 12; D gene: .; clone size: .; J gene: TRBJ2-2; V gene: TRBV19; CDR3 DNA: TGTGCCAGTAGTATTATTGGAGGGGAGCTGTTTTTT; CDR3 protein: CASSIIGGELFF
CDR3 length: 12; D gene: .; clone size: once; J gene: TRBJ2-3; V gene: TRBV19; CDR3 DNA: TGTGCCAGTAGTAGAGATTCAGATACGCAGTATTTT; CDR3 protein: CASSRDSDTQYF